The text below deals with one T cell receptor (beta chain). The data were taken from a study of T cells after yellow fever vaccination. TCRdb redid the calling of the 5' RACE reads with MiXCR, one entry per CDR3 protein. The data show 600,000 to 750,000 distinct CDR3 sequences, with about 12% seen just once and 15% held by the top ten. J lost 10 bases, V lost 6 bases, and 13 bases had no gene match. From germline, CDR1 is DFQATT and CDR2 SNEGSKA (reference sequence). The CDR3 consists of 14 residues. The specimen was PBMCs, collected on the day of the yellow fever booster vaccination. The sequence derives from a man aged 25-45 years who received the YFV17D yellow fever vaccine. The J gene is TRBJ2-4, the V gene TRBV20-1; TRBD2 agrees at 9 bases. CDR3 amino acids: CSAGGGLATAIQYF. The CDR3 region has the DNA TGCAGTGCGGGGGGGGGACTAGCTACTGCAATTCAGTACTTC.